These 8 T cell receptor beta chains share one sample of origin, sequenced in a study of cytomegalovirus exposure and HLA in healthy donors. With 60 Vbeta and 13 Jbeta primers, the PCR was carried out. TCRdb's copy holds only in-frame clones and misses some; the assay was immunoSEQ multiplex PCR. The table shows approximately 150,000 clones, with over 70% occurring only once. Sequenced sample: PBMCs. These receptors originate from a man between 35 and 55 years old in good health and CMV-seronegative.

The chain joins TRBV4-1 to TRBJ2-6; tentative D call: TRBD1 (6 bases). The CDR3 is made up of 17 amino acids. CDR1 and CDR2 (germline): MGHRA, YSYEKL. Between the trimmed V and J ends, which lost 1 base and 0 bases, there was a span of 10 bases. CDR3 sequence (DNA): TGCGCCAGCAGCCAAGCCAGGACAGCCTCTGGGGCCAACGTCCTGACTTTC. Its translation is CASSQARTASGANVLTF.

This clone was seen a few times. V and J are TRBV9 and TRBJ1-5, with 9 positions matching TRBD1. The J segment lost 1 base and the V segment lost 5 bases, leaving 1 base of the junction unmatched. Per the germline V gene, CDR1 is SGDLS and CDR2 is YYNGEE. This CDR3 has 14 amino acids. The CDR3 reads CASSGTGSNQPQHF. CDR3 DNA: TGTGCCAGCAGTGGGACAGGGAGCAATCAGCCCCAGCATTTT.

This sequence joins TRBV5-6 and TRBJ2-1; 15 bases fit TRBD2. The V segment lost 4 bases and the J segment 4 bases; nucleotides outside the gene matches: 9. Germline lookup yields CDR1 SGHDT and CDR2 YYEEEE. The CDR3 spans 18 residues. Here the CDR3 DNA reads TGTGCCAGCAGCCCGCCAGGACTAGCGGGGGGGACATACAATGAGCAGTTCTTC. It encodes CASSPPGLAGGTYNEQFF.

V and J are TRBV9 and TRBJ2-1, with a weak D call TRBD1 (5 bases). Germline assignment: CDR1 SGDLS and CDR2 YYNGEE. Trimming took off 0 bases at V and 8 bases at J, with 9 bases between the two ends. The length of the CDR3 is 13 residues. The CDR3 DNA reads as TGTGCCAGCAGCGTAGAGGGGTTGGATGAGCAGTTCTTC. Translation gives CASSVEGLDEQFF.

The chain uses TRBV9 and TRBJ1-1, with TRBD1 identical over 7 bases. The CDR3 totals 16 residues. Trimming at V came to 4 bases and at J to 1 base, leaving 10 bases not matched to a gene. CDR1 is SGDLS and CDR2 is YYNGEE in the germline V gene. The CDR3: CASSPRTGVWNTEAFF. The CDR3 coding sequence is TGTGCCAGCAGCCCTCGGACAGGCGTATGGAACACTGAAGCTTTCTTT.

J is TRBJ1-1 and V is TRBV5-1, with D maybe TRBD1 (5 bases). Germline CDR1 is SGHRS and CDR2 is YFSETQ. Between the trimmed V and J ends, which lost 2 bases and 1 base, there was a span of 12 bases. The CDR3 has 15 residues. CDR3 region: CASSFGAPTNTEAFF. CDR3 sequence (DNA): TGCGCCAGCAGCTTTGGGGCTCCGACGAACACTGAAGCTTTCTTT.

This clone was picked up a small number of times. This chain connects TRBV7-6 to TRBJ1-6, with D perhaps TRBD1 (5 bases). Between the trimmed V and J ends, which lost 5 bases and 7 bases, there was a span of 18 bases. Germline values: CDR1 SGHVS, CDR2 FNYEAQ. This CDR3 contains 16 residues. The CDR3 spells CASSLLSGGKNSPLHF. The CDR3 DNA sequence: TGTGCCAGCAGCCTACTAAGTGGGGGGAAGAATTCACCCCTCCACTTT.

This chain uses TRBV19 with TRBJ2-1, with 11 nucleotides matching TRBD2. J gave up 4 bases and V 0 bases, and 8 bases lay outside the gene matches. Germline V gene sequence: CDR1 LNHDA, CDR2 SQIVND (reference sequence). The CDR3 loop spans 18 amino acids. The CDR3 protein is CASSIDKVAGGSYNEQFF. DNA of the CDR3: TGTGCCAGTAGTATAGATAAGGTAGCGGGGGGGTCTTACAATGAGCAGTTCTTC.